Listed here are 13 T cell receptor beta chains from one sample, sequenced in a study of OX40 agonist ivuxolimab in advanced cancers. Profiling relied on immunoSEQ multiplex PCR, and the TCRdb table lists in-frame clones only, not all of them. The profile covers roughly 48,000 clones, with approximately 90% appearing a single time and around 48% taken by the ten largest. Material: CD4+ or CD8+ T cells sorted from blood, obtained in a trial of the OX40 agonist ivuxolimab. Receptors originate from an adult with an advanced solid tumor such as melanoma, head and neck, liver or kidney cancer.

The chain couples TRBV30 to TRBJ2-7; a weak D match, TRBD2 (7 bases). The CDR3 runs to 15 residues. V was trimmed by 4 bases and J by 5 bases, leaving 21 bases between them. Germline lookup yields CDR1 GTSNPN and CDR2 SVGIG (reference sequence). Here the CDR3 DNA reads TGTGCCTGGACGATCATAGGGGGGGGGAAGGACGAGCAGTACTTC. Amino acid sequence: CAWTIIGGGKDEQYF.

The rearrangement joins TRBV5-1 to TRBJ2-7; D is ambiguous. Trimming shortened V by 2 bases and J by 6 bases, and 12 bases separated the two germline ends. The CDR3 contains 13 residues. Germline lookup yields CDR1 SGHRS and CDR2 YFSETQ. CDR3 region: CASSFYAPGEQYF. In DNA, the CDR3 is TGCGCCAGCAGCTTCTACGCGCCGGGCGAGCAGTACTTC. The full variable domain, its missing parts supplied by reference TRBV5-1 and TRBJ2-7, is KAGVTQTPRYLIKTRGQQVTLSCSPISGHRSVSWYQQTPGQGLQFLFEYFSETQRNKGNFPGRFSGRQFSNSRSEMNVSTLELGDSALYLCASSFYAPGEQYFGPGTRLTVT.

The genes are TRBV19 and TRBJ2-1, with D unclear. Germline assignment: CDR1 LNHDA and CDR2 SQIVND (reference sequence). This CDR3 contains 16 residues. V lost 2 bases and J 4 bases, leaving 15 bases between the germline ends. In nucleotides, the CDR3 is TGTGCCAGTAGTATATCCCACCCGCTAGGGTACAATGAGCAGTTCTTC. It translates to CASSISHPLGYNEQFF.

The rearrangement joins TRBV9 to TRBJ2-2, with D perhaps matching TRBD2 (5 bases). Trimming cost V 3 bases and J 6 bases, with 9 bases left between them. The CDR3 runs 13 residues. Germline V gene sequence: CDR1 SGDLS, CDR2 YYNGEE. In nucleotides, the CDR3 is TGTGCCAGCAGCGACGGACTCGCCGGGGAGCTGTTTTTT. Translating it yields CASSDGLAGELFF.

The CDR3 sequence: CASSSNGGWNTIYF. CDR3 nucleotides: TGTGCCAGCAGTTCAAATGGGGGATGGAACACCATATATTTT. The genes are TRBV28 and TRBJ1-3, with TRBD1 as a possible D gene (5 bases). Germline V CDR1 and CDR2: MDHEN, SYDVKM. The CDR3 extends over 14 amino acids. Trimming left V 4 bases short and J 7 bases short, with 14 bases between.

The chain recombines TRBV4-1 with TRBJ2-5, with TRBD1 as a possible D gene (5 bases). TRBJ2-7 matches the DNA end more closely, so the J call is doubtful. The CDR3 contains 15 residues. The germline CDR1 and CDR2 sequences are MGHRA and YSYEKL. DNA for the CDR3: TGCGCCAGCAGCCAAGAAGCGAGACAGCTCTACGAGCAGTACTTC. It is translated as CASSQEARQLYEQYF.

The chain is built from TRBV11-2 and TRBJ2-7, with D tentatively TRBD2 (5 bases). The germline CDR1 and CDR2 sequences are SGHAT and FQNNGV. V lost 1 base, J lost 4 bases, and 20 bases lay in between. The CDR3 is 17 amino acids. The CDR3 sequence: CASSLVSEGFRRYEQYF. CDR3 DNA sequence: TGTGCCAGCAGCTTAGTGTCTGAGGGTTTCAGGAGGTACGAGCAGTACTTC.

The V call is TRBV27, the J call TRBJ2-5; TRBD1 might be the D (7 bases). The germline gives CDR1 MNHEY, CDR2 SMNVEV (reference sequence). CDR3 length equals 17 residues. V was shortened by 7 bases and J by 5 bases, with 26 bases between the two germline ends. The CDR3 here is CASTPSGGLYMRETQYF. CDR3 nucleotide sequence: TGTGCCAGCACCCCCTCAGGGGGGCTGTATATGCGGGAGACCCAGTACTTC.

The genes are TRBV2 and TRBJ1-4; 8 bases line up with TRBD1. Germline V CDR1 and CDR2: SNHLY, FYNNEI. The CDR3 has 16 residues. J was trimmed by 5 bases and V by 2 bases; bases with no gene match: 7. This chain's CDR3 is CASSEPRTGPNEKLFF. The CDR3 DNA reads TGTGCCAGCAGTGAACCTCGGACAGGGCCGAATGAAAAACTGTTTTTT.

This clone was detected only a few times. The chain links TRBV7-9 to TRBJ1-6; 8 nucleotides line up with TRBD1. After removal of 6 bases from V and 6 bases from J, the junction contained 10 bases not matched to a gene. CDR1 SEHNR and CDR2 FQNEAQ come from the germline V gene (reference sequence). The CDR3 loop spans 16 amino acids. The CDR3 loop is CASRSTDRELNSPLHF. The CDR3 DNA reads as TGTGCCAGCAGGTCAACGGACAGGGAGCTTAATTCACCCCTCCACTTT.

The chain carries TRBV28 and TRBJ1-4; unclear D gene. Trimming removed 6 bases at V and 4 bases at J, with 21 bases between. CDR3 length: 17 residues. The germline gives CDR1 MDHEN, CDR2 SYDVKM. The CDR3 here is CASSSEITGFRNEKLFF. The CDR3 coding sequence is TGTGCCAGCAGCTCGGAAATCACCGGGTTCCGTAATGAAAAACTGTTTTTT.

The V gene is TRBV7-6, the J gene TRBJ1-3; possible D gene TRBD1, 5 bases. The germline V gene has CDR1 SGHVS and CDR2 FNYEAQ. V was clipped by 5 bases and J by 8 bases, with 13 bases between them. There are 13 residues in the CDR3. CDR3 amino acids: CASSGDAEDTIYF. CDR3 in DNA: TGTGCCAGCAGCGGGGACGCGGAGGACACCATATATTTT.

The chain recombines TRBV9 with TRBJ2-7, with D unclear. V lost 4 bases and J lost 4, with 9 bases in between. In germline, CDR1 is SGDLS, CDR2 YYNGEE. The CDR3 sequence is 12 residues long. The CDR3 nucleotides are TGTGCCAGCAGCCCAACAGAATACGAGCAGTACTTC. As protein: CASSPTEYEQYF.